This TCR beta chain stems from a study of PD-1 blockade in classical Hodgkin lymphoma (dated by TCRdb to 2020 to 2022). General notes on the study: Nivolumab dosing was 3 mg/kg intravenously every 2 weeks, continuing until either disease progression or unacceptable toxicity. A peripheral blood immune signature of response to PD-1 blockade in classical Hodgkin lymphoma was defined using TCR beta sequencing and CyTOF. What the work shows at the level of the full study, not this receptor alone: A significant rise by C4D1 was seen in CD4+ but not CD8+ TCR diversity (p=0.0027 vs p=0.16), with the rise being most apparent in complete responders (p=0.02). Among trial patients, those achieving complete response had baseline diversity similar to that of newly diagnosed patients, while diversity was significantly lower in partial responders and progressors. Only a single clinical trial cohort was studied, and what caused the repertoire differences, possibly disease activity or prior therapy, remained undefined. Baseline TCR diversity was reported to be lower in newly diagnosed patients than in healthy donors and to be lower still in relapsed/refractory patients. Diversity was lower in patients who began nivolumab less than 1 year after ASCT, so these patients were left out of later analyses to avoid confounding by immune reconstitution.

Remarks on this clone: This clone's antigen is unknown. No base quality information exists; no much larger clone differs at one position.

Genomic DNA was isolated using the Qiagen DNeasy kit from unsorted PBMCs as well as from negatively selected CD4+ and CD8+ fractions. TCR beta CDR3 regions were subjected to amplification by immunoSEQ multiplex PCR with primers that anneal to V and J segments. A synthetic immune receptor repertoire was used to minimize amplification bias, and any remaining bias was removed computationally after sequencing. As for the original processing: Repertoire diversity was quantified as the Shannon entropy index using custom Python scripts. The unsorted, CD4+ and CD8+ repertoires were each analyzed separately, with the exception of combined analyses, where CD4+ and CD8+ sequences were merged in silico. Clonal expansion was defined as a frequency increase of at least 2-fold after treatment compared with C1D1, and clones undetected at baseline were assigned a pseudocount of 0.5. Singleton clones were defined as clones with 0 or 1 copy at C1D1, and non-singleton clones were defined as clones with 2 or more copies. Clones expanded in unsorted samples were assigned a CD4+, CD8+ or unknown annotation through matching of protein sequences in sorted samples from the same patient. Wilcoxon tests were applied to paired samples to test diversity changes from C1D1 to C4D1. TCRdb holds this immuneACCESS table with in-frame rearrangements only. Some clones are missing; in checked studies, unresolved V genes explain under half, and the rest has no known cause. V and J calls and clone size are as listed in that table; D and trimming were resolved from the DNA. This sample has approximately 93,000 clones in its table, and about three quarters of those were observed once. The ten biggest clones cover about 9.4% of the sample.

V loses 6 bases, J loses 7 bases, and the germline ends lie 16 bases apart. The CDR3 sequence holds 14 residues, the cysteine and phenylalanine included. CDR3 DNA only is kept here, 42 bases in frame from base 1. CDR1 and CDR2 (MNHEY, SVGAGI) derive from the germline V gene. The sample's time point, from its label and the paper: cycle 4 day 1 (C4D1), after five to seven weeks of nivolumab. Relapse after autologous stem cell transplantation had occurred in all trial patients, and cohorts A, B and C were distinguished by prior brentuximab vedotin exposure. The trial cohort included 45 to 65 patients with relapsed/refractory classical Hodgkin lymphoma, and each patient had a best overall response of complete response, partial response or progressive disease. In the multi-cohort phase II CheckMate 205 trial, trial patients received single-agent nivolumab. Best overall response was determined by an independent review committee according to the 2007 International Working Group response criteria. Trial PBMCs were obtained immediately prior to nivolumab initiation (C1D1) and on therapy at cycle 2 day 1 and cycle 4 day 1. Peripheral blood was collected in 8 mL Vacutainer Cell Preparation Tubes, from which PBMCs were isolated by centrifugation and then cryopreserved.

The clonotype comes from a human donor with classical Hodgkin lymphoma. The chain links TRBV6-5 with TRBJ1-5; the D segment cannot be called with confidence. The input for sequencing was peripheral blood mononuclear cells (PBMCs), taken before the fourth cycle of nivolumab. The CDR3 corresponds to CASRGSSEGQPQHF. In nucleotides, the sequence is TGTGCCAGCAGGGGGTCTTCCGAGGGACAGCCCCAGCATTTT.